This T cell receptor (beta chain) was identified in a study of Graves' ophthalmopathy and Graves' hyperthyroidism. From RNA, the CDR3 regions of TCR beta chains were amplified and sequenced. HTBI-primed first-round RT-PCR preceded second-round multiplex PCR. In TCRdb, the multiplex PCR reads were re-called with MiXCR into one record per CDR3 protein. The data contain approximately 160,000 distinct CDR3 sequences, 30% to 45% of them seen just once; the ten biggest clones take up about 6%. This clonotype has at least ten counts. Its antigen is unknown. Ineligible for inclusion were patients with other autoimmune diseases, uncontrolled infections, pregnancy or lactation. Overall study results and limits: Its predictions of ophthalmopathy progression gave the model approximately 65% sensitivity and 72% to 85% specificity. Classification of ophthalmopathy versus stable hyperthyroidism by a 13-signature model yielded about 90% sensitivity and approximately 79% specificity.

Germline V gives CDR1 MDHEN, CDR2 SYDVKM. The CDR3 covers 14 residues. V was pared by 3 bases and J by 3 bases, with 5 bases of the junction left unmatched. The chain combines TRBV28 with TRBJ2-7; 7 bases agree with TRBD2. The sample comprised peripheral blood. The TCR comes from a woman in her forties with Graves' ophthalmopathy. The CDR3 region is CASSFEAGDYEQYF. The DNA of the CDR3 is TGTGCCAGCAGTTTTGAGGCGGGGGACTACGAGCAGTACTTC.